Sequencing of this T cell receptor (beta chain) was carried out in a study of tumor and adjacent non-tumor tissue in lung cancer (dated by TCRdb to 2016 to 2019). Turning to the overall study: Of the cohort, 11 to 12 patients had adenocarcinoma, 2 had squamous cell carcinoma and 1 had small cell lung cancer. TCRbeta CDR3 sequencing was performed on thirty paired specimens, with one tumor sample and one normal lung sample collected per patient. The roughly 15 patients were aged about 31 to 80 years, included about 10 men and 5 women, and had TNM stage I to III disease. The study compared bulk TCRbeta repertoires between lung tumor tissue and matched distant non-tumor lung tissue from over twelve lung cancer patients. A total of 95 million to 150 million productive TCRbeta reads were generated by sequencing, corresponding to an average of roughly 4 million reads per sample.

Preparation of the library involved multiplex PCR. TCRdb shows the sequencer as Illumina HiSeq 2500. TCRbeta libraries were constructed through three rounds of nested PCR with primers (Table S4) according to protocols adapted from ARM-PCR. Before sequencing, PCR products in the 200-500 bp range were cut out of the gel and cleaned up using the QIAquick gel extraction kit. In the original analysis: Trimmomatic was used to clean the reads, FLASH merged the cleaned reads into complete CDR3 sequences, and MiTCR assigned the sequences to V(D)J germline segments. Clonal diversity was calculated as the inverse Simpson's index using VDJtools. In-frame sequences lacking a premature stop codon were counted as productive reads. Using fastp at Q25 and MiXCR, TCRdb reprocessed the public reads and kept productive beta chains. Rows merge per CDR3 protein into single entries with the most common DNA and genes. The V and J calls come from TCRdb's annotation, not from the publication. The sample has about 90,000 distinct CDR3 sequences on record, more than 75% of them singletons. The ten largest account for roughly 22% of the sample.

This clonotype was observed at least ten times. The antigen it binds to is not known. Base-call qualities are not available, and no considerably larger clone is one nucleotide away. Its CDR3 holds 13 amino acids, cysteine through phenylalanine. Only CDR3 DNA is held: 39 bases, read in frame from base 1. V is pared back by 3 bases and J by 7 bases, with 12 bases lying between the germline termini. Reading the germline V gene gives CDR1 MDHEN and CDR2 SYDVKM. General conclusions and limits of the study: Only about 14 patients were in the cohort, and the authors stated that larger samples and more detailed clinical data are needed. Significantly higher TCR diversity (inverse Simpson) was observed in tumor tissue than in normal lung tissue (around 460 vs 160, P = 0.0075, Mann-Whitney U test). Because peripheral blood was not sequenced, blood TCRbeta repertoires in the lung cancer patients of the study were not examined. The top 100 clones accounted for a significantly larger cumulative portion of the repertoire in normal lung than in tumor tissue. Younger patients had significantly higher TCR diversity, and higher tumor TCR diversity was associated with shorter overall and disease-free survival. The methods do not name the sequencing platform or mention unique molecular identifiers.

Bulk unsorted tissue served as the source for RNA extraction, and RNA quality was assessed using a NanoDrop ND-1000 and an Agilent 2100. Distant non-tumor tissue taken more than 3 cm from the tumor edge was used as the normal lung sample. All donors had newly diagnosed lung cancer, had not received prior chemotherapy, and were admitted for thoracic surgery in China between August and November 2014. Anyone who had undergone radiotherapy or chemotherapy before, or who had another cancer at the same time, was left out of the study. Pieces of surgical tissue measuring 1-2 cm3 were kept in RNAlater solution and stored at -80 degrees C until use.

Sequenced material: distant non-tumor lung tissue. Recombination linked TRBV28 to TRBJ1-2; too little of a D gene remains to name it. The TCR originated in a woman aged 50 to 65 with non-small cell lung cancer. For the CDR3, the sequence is CASSFPQRGGYTF. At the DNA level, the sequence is TGTGCCAGCAGTTTTCCCCAGCGCGGTGGCTACACCTTC.